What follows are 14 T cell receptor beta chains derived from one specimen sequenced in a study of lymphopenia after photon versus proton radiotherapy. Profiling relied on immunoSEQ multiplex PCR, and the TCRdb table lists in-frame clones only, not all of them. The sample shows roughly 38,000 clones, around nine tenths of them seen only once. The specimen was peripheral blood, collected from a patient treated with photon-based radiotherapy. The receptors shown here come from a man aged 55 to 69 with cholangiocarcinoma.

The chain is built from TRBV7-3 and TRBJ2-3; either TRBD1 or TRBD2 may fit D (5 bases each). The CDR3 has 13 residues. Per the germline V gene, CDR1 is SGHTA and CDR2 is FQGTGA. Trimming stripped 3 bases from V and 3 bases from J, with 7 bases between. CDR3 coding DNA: TGTGCCAGCAGCTTCGAGGGGACAGATACGCAGTATTTT. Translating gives CASSFEGTDTQYF.

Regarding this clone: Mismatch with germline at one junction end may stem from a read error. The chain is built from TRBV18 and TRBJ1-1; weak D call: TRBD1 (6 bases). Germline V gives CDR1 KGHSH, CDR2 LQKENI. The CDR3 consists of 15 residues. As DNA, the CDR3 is TGTGCCAGCTCATCTATTAGAGGGGGGAACTCTGAAGCTTTCTTT. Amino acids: CASSSIRGGNSEAFF.

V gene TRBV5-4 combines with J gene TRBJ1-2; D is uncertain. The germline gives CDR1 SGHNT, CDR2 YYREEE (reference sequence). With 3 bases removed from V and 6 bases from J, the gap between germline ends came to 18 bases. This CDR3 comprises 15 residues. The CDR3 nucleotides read TGTGCCAGCAGCTACTTCGGTATCGTTGAGGATGGCTACACCTTC. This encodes CASSYFGIVEDGYTF.

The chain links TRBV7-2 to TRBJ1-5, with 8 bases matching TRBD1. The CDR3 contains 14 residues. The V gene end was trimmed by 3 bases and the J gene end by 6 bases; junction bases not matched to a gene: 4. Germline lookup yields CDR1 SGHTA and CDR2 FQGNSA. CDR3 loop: CASSFRGLGQPQHF. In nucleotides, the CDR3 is TGTGCCAGCAGCTTCAGGGGGCTAGGTCAGCCCCAGCATTTT.

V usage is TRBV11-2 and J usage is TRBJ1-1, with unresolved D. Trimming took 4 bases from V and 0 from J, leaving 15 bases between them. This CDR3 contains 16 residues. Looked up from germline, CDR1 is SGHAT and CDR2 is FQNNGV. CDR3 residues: CASSSPKGSMNTEAFF. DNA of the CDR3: TGTGCCAGCAGCTCTCCTAAAGGTTCTATGAACACTGAAGCTTTCTTT. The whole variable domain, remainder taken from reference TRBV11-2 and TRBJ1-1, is EAGVAQSPRYKIIEKRQSVAFWCNPISGHATLYWYQQILGQGPKLLIQFQNNGVVDDSQLPKDRFSAERLKGVDSTLKIQPAKLEDSAVYLCASSSPKGSMNTEAFFGQGTRLTVV.

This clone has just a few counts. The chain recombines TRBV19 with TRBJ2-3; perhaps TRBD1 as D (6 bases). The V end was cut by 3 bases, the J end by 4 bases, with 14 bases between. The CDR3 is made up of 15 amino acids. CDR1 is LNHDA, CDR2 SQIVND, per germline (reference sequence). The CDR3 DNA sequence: TGTGCCAGTAGTATTCAGGGGACATCCTCAGATACGCAGTATTTT. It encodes CASSIQGTSSDTQYF.

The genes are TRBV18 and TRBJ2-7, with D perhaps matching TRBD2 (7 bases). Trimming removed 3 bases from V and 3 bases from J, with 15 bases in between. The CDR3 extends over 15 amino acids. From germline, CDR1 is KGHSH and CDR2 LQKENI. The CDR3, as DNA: TGTGCCAGCTCACCCCGAGAGGGGGGGTTCTACGAGCAGTACTTC. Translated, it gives CASSPREGGFYEQYF.

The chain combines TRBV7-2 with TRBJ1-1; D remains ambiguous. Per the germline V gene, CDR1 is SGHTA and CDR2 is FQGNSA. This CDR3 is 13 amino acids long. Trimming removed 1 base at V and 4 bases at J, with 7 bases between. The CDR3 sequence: CASSLVEGTEAFF. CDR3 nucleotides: TGTGCCAGCAGCTTAGTTGAGGGCACTGAAGCTTTCTTT.

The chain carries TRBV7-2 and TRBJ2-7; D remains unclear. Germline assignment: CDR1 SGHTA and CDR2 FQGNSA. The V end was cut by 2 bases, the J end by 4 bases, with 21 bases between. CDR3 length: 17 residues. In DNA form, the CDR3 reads TGTGCCAGCAGCTTATATGGACCCCGACTGGTAGGATACGAGCAGTACTTC. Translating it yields CASSLYGPRLVGYEQYF.

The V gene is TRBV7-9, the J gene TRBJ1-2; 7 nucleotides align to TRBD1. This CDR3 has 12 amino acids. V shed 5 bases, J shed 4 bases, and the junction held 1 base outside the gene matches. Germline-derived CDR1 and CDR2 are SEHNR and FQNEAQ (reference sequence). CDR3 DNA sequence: TGTGCCAGCAGCCGGGACAGCTATGGCTACACCTTC. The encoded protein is CASSRDSYGYTF.

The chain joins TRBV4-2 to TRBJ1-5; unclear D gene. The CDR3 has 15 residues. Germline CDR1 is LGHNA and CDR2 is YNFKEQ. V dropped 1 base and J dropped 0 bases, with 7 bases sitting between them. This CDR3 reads CASSQASNSNQPQHF. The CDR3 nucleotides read TGTGCCAGCAGCCAAGCCAGCAATAGCAATCAGCCCCAGCATTTT.

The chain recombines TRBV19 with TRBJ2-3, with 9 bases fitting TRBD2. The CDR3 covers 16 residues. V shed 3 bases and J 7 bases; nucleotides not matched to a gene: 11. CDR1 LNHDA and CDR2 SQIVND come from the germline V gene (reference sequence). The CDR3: CASSIGAAGGLNTQYF. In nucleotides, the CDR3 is TGTGCCAGTAGTATCGGCGCAGCGGGGGGTTTAAATACGCAGTATTTT.

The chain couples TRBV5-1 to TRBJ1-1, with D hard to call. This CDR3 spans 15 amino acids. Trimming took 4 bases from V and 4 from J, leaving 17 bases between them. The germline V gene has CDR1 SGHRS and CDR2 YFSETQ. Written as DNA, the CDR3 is TGCGCCAGCAGCAGCGGATCGACTGCAGGCACTGAAGCTTTCTTT. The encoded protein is CASSSGSTAGTEAFF. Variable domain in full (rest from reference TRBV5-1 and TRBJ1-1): KAGVTQTPRYLIKTRGQQVTLSCSPISGHRSVSWYQQTPGQGLQFLFEYFSETQRNKGNFPGRFSGRQFSNSRSEMNVSTLELGDSALYLCASSSGSTAGTEAFFGQGTRLTVV.

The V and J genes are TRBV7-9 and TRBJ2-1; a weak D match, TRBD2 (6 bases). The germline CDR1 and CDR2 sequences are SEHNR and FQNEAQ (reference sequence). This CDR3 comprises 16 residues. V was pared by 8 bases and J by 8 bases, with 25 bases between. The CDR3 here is CASGTREREFKDEQFF. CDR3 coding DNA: TGTGCCAGCGGTACCCGGGAGCGAGAATTTAAGGATGAGCAGTTCTTC.